This T cell receptor (beta chain) is drawn from a study of shared T cell receptors in the human thymus. This clone has a single count. The table came from immunoSEQ multiplex PCR; TCRdb's copy has only in-frame clones and leaves some out. In the table there are roughly 68,000 clones, roughly 96% of which are singletons. Sequenced material: thymocytes. This clonotype originated in a human donor.

CDR3 in amino acids: CASSYGGDEQFF. The CDR3 nucleotides are TGTGCCAGCAGTTACGGGGGTGATGAGCAGTTCTTC. The chain is built from TRBV6-6 and TRBJ2-1; D tentatively reads TRBD1 or TRBD2 (5 bases each). Germline V CDR1 and CDR2: MNHNY, SVGAGI (reference sequence). The length of the CDR3 is 12 residues. Trimming shortened V by 2 bases and J by 8 bases, and 7 bases separated the two germline ends.